This paragraph reports one T cell receptor beta chain. The antigen is undetermined. TCRdb fed the 5' RACE reads into MiXCR, producing one record per CDR3 protein. The sample has about 350,000 distinct CDR3 sequences; around 30% are singletons. After removal of 5 bases from V and 1 base from J, the junction contained 7 bases not matched to a gene. The CDR3 contains 15 residues. From germline, CDR1 is SEHNR and CDR2 FQNEAQ (reference sequence). This specimen belongs to a study of T-cell memory formation after mild COVID-19. Study findings and constraints: Shrinking CD4+ clones were chiefly CM and EM; CD8+ ones were chiefly EMRA. For second-wave clones that peaked at day 37, SARS-CoV-2 specificity went unverified. Whereas later expanders leaned CD4+, clones contracting day 15 to 85 showed a balanced CD4/CD8 makeup.

The sequenced material came from PBMCs or a T cell subset sorted from them (not recorded which). V and J are TRBV7-9 and TRBJ2-7; 8 bases are shared with TRBD2. This receptor was taken from an adult woman who had mild COVID-19 (a few samples of this study predate the infection). Cell type and time point are not known. CDR3 bases: TGTGCCAGCAGCCACTCACCGGGGGGGTCCTACGAGCAGTACTTC. This translates into CASSHSPGGSYEQYF.